A selection of T cell receptor beta chains follows, all from one sample in a study of radiotherapy plus CTLA-4 blockade in lung cancer. Profiled with immunoSEQ multiplex PCR; TCRdb holds only in-frame clones, not every one. The data hold 26,000 or so clones, with about 80% observed a single time. Material: peripheral blood, obtained from a patient treated with radiotherapy plus ipilimumab. The receptor source for this set is a human donor with non-small cell lung cancer that progressed on radiotherapy plus ipilimumab. CDR3s include the opening cysteine and the closing phenylalanine or tryptophan. D genes are given only for firm matches. Clone size is stated in some rows and not others, as once, few, many or a class when expanded.

-,TRBV27,TRBJ2-3,TRBD2,CASSLYTAGASTDTQYF,TGTGCCAGCAGTTTATATACAGCGGGAGCTAGCACAGATACGCAGTATTTT
-,TRBV5-4,TRBJ1-3,-,CASSPGPYPNTIYF,TGTGCCAGCAGCCCGGGGCCATACCCCAACACCATATATTTT
-,TRBV28,TRBJ2-7,TRBD1,CASSLGQGGPYEQYF,TGTGCCAGCAGTTTGGGACAGGGGGGACCCTACGAGCAGTACTTC
-,TRBV6-5,TRBJ1-1,-,CASSPGGGTEAFF,TGTGCCAGCAGTCCCGGTGGAGGCACTGAAGCTTTCTTT
-,TRBV6-6,TRBJ2-7,TRBD1,CASSGDRAREQYF,TGTGCCAGCAGTGGGGACAGGGCGAGGGAGCAGTACTTC
few,TRBV6-5,TRBJ2-3,TRBD2,CASSYVAGAADTQYF,TGTGCCAGCAGTTACGTAGCGGGAGCTGCAGATACGCAGTATTTT
-,TRBV12-5,TRBJ1-2,-,CASGLPGVGGYTF,TGTGCTAGTGGTTTGCCGGGGGTTGGAGGCTACACCTTC
once,TRBV20-1,TRBJ2-3,-,CSAQTDTQYF,TGCAGTGCCCAGACAGATACGCAGTATTTT
-,TRBV27,TRBJ2-2,-,CASSPQTGELFF,TGTGCCAGCAGCCCTCAGACCGGGGAGCTGTTTTTT
-,TRBV5-5,TRBJ2-7,-,CASSWKSDSYEQYF,TGTGCCAGCAGCTGGAAGTCGGACTCCTACGAGCAGTACTTC
-,TRBV4-3,TRBJ2-7,-,CASSQDTGGSPYEQYF,TGCGCCAGCAGCCAAGATACAGGAGGGAGCCCCTACGAGCAGTACTTC
-,TRBV4-1,TRBJ1-1,-,CASSQAPTEAFF,TGCGCCAGCAGCCAAGCGCCGACTGAAGCTTTCTTT
-,TRBV4-3,TRBJ1-2,-,CASSRDDGGYTF,TGCGCCAGCAGCCGAGACGACGGCGGCTACACCTTC
-,TRBV6-6,TRBJ2-5,TRBD2,CASSKGLAEETQYF,TGTGCCAGCAGTAAGGGACTAGCGGAAGAGACCCAGTACTTC
-,TRBV11-1,TRBJ2-5,-,CASSLDTPGAQETQYF,TGTGCCAGCAGCTTAGACACCCCCGGCGCGCAAGAGACCCAGTACTTC
-,TRBV7-3,TRBJ2-5,-,CASSLQQQETQYF,TGTGCCAGCAGCTTACAACAGCAAGAGACCCAGTACTTC
-,TRBV19,TRBJ2-7,TRBD1,CASGPGDRASEQYF,TGTGCCAGTGGTCCGGGGGACAGGGCCAGCGAGCAGTACTTC
-,TRBV4-3,TRBJ1-2,-,CASSQELQGDYGYTF,TGCGCCAGCAGCCAAGAACTACAGGGCGACTATGGCTACACCTTC
-,TRBV7-8,TRBJ2-5,TRBD2,CASSRLSGRGEETQYF,TGTGCCAGCAGCCGCCTCAGCGGGAGGGGGGAGGAGACCCAGTACTTC
-,TRBV4-1,TRBJ2-5,-,CASSQSPERSETQYF,TGCGCCAGCAGCCAATCACCCGAGCGATCGGAGACCCAGTACTTC
-,TRBV7-9,TRBJ1-1,-,CASSLGDIFNPEAFF,TGTGCCAGCAGCTTAGGGGATATTTTTAACCCTGAAGCTTTCTTT
-,TRBV28,TRBJ2-1,TRBD2,CASSPSGGSSYNEQFF,TGTGCCAGCAGTCCCAGCGGGGGGAGCTCCTACAATGAGCAGTTCTTC
few,TRBV28,TRBJ2-1,-,CASSTFESLSSYNEQFF,TGTGCCAGCAGTACCTTCGAGAGTCTATCTTCTTACAATGAGCAGTTCTTC
-,TRBV4-1,TRBJ2-1,-,CASTLNWGRKQGEQFF,TGCGCCAGCACCTTAAACTGGGGCAGGAAGCAAGGGGAGCAGTTCTTC
medium-sized,TRBV7-8,TRBJ1-4,-,CASSLGGSGKLFF,TGTGCCAGCAGCTTAGGGGGCAGTGGAAAACTGTTTTTT
-,TRBV27,TRBJ1-5,-,CASSFGRGNQPQHF,TGTGCCAGCAGTTTCGGCAGGGGCAATCAGCCCCAGCATTTT
-,TRBV28,TRBJ1-5,-,CASSNPGEPQHF,TGTGCCAGCAGTAATCCCGGGGAGCCCCAGCATTTT
few,TRBV28,TRBJ2-1,-,CASPIHSSNYSYNEQFF,TGTGCCAGCCCCATTCACTCTTCGAATTATTCCTACAATGAGCAGTTCTTC
-,TRBV27,TRBJ2-7,-,CASSLSMGEYFYEQYF,TGTGCCAGCAGTTTATCAATGGGGGAGTATTTCTACGAGCAGTACTTC
-,TRBV7-9,TRBJ2-1,-,CASSTRLGRYNEQFF,TGTGCCAGCAGCACCAGGTTAGGGAGATACAATGAGCAGTTCTTC
-,TRBV7-8,TRBJ2-2,-,CASSLGQAGELFF,TGTGCCAGCAGCTTAGGCCAGGCCGGGGAGCTGTTTTTT
-,TRBV7-9,TRBJ1-1,-,CASRRYTEAFF,TGTGCCAGCAGACGTTACACTGAAGCTTTCTTT
-,TRBV15,TRBJ2-1,TRBD1,CATSRDKSQGARNEQFF,TGTGCCACCAGCAGAGATAAGTCCCAGGGGGCTAGGAATGAGCAGTTCTTC
-,TRBV7-6,TRBJ2-1,TRBD1,CASSLTGAYNEQFF,TGTGCCAGCAGCTTGACAGGGGCTTACAATGAGCAGTTCTTC
-,TRBV13,TRBJ1-2,TRBD1,CASSSELQGALGGYTF,TGTGCCAGCAGCTCAGAGCTTCAGGGGGCGCTTGGAGGCTACACCTTC
once,TRBV6-6,TRBJ2-7,-,CASSYLGISYEQYF,TGTGCCAGCAGTTACCTCGGGATTTCCTACGAGCAGTACTTC
-,TRBV10-3,TRBJ2-3,-,CAISGGATDTQYF,TGTGCCATCAGTGGAGGGGCCACAGATACGCAGTATTTT
-,TRBV7-6,TRBJ1-1,-,CASSLGDANTEAFF,TGTGCCAGCAGCTTAGGGGACGCGAACACTGAAGCTTTCTTT
few,TRBV27,TRBJ2-5,-,CASSLLPQETQYF,TGTGCCAGCAGTTTATTACCCCAAGAGACCCAGTACTTC
-,TRBV9,TRBJ1-2,-,CASSSVGPPRGYTF,TGTGCCAGCAGCTCCGTCGGGCCCCCGCGGGGCTACACCTTC
-,TRBV4-3,TRBJ1-4,TRBD1,CASSQDRAGGGEKLFF,TGCGCCAGCAGCCAAGATAGGGCAGGGGGAGGTGAAAAACTGTTTTTT
-,TRBV4-1,TRBJ1-6,-,CASSLWVTSANSPLHF,TGCGCCAGCAGCCTTTGGGTGACTTCCGCTAATTCACCCCTCCACTTT
-,TRBV5-5,TRBJ1-1,-,CASWMKGSNTEAFF,TGTGCCAGCTGGATGAAGGGGTCGAACACTGAAGCTTTCTTT
-,TRBV11-2,TRBJ2-5,-,CASSFGAKETQYF,TGTGCCAGCAGCTTCGGGGCAAAAGAGACCCAGTACTTC
-,TRBV27,TRBJ2-2,-,CASSFGWGKTNTGELFF,TGTGCCAGCAGTTTTGGATGGGGCAAAACGAACACCGGGGAGCTGTTTTTT
few,TRBV19,TRBJ2-7,TRBD1,CASSPGQGAEQYF,TGTGCCAGTAGTCCGGGACAGGGGGCCGAGCAGTACTTC
-,TRBV9,TRBJ1-2,-,CASSPEEGRYYGYTF,TGTGCCAGCAGCCCAGAGGAGGGGAGATACTATGGCTACACCTTC